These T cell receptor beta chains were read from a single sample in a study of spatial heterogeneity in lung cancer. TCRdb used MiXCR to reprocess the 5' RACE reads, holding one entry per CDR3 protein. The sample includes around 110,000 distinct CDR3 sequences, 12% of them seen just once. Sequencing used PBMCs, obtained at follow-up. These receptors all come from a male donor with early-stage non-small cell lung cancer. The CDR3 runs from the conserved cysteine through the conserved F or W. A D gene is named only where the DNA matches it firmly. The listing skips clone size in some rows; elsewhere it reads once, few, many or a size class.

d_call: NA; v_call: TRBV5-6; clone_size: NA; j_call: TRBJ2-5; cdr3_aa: CASSLTGGEETQYF; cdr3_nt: TGTGCCAGCAGCTTGACGGGCGGGGAAGAGACCCAGTACTTC
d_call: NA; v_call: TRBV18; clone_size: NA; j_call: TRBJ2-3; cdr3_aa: CASSPGQTRTDTQYF; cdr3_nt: TGTGCCAGCTCACCGGGGCAAACTCGCACAGATACGCAGTATTTT
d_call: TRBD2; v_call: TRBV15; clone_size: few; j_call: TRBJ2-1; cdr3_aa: CATTSGGTSSYNEQFF; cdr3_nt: TGTGCCACAACTAGCGGGGGCACCAGCTCCTACAATGAGCAGTTCTTC
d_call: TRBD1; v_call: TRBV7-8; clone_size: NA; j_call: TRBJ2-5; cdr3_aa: CASSLSQGARETQYF; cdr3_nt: TGTGCCAGCAGCTTAAGTCAGGGGGCGCGAGAGACCCAGTACTTC
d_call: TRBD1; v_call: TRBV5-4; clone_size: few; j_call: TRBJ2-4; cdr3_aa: CASSLAGTGVNIQYF; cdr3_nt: TGTGCCAGCAGCTTGGCCGGGACAGGGGTCAACATTCAGTACTTC
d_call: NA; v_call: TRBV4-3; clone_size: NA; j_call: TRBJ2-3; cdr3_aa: CASSQEGSTDTQYF; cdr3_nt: TGCGCCAGCAGCCAAGAGGGCAGCACAGATACGCAGTATTTT
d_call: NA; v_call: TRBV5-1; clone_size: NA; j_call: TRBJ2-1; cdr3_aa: CASSSAGPHNEQFF; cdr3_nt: TGCGCCAGCAGCTCGGCCGGGCCCCACAATGAGCAGTTCTTC
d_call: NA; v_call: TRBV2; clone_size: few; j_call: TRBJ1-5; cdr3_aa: CASMTTEGLKPQHF; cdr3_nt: TGTGCCAGCATGACCACGGAGGGGTTAAAGCCCCAGCATTTT
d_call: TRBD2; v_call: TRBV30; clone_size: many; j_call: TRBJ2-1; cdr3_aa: CAWRGLAGGREQFF; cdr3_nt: TGTGCCTGGAGAGGACTAGCGGGGGGTCGTGAGCAGTTCTTC
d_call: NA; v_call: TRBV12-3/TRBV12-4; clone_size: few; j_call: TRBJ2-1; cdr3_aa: CASSLAGGLYNEQFF; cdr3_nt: TGTGCCAGCAGTTTAGCTGGCGGACTCTACAATGAGCAGTTCTTC
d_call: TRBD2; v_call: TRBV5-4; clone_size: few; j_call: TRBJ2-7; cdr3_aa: CASRLAGVYEQYF; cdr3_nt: TGTGCCAGCAGACTAGCGGGGGTCTACGAGCAGTACTTC
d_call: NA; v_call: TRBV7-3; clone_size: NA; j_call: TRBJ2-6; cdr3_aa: CASSFVPGANVLTF; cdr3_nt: TGTGCCAGCAGTTTCGTACCTGGGGCCAACGTCCTGACTTTC
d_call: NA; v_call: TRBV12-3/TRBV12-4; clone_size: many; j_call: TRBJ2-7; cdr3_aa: CASSLGPTGYEQYF; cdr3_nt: TGTGCCAGCAGTTTGGGGCCGACTGGCTACGAGCAGTACTTC
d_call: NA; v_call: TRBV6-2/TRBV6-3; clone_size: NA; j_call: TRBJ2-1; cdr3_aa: CASSYPPGYNEQFF; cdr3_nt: TGTGCCAGCAGTTACCCCCCCGGTTACAATGAGCAGTTCTTC
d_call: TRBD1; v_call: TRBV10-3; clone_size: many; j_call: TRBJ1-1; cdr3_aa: CAIMRGGQGSEAFF; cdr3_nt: TGTGCCATCATGCGGGGGGGACAGGGCTCTGAAGCTTTCTTT
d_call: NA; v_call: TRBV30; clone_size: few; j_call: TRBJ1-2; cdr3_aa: CAWSIQTGGYTF; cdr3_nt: TGTGCCTGGAGTATTCAAACTGGCGGCTACACCTTC
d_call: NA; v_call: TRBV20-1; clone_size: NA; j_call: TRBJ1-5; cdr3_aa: CSASPISSNQPQHF; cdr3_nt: TGCAGTGCTAGCCCCATTTCTAGCAATCAGCCCCAGCATTTT
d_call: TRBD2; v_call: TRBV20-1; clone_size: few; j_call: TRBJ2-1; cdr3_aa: CSARAWEGSYNEQFF; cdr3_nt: TGCAGTGCTAGAGCTTGGGAGGGCTCCTACAATGAGCAGTTCTTC
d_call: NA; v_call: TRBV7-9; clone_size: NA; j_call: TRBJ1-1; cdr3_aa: CASSPRTVVNTEAFF; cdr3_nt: TGTGCCAGCAGCCCCCGGACGGTGGTGAACACTGAAGCTTTCTTT
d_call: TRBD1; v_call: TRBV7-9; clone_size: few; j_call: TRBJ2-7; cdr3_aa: CASSNRQGSSYEQYF; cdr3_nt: TGTGCCAGCAGCAACAGACAGGGCAGCTCCTACGAGCAGTACTTC
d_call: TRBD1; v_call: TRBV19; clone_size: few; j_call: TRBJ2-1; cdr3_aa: CASSITARQGDEQFF; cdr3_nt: TGTGCCAGTAGTATAACCGCTAGACAGGGCGATGAGCAGTTCTTC
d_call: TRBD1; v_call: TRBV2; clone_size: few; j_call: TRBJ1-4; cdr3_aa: CASSLNRGTNEKLFF; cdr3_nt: TGTGCCAGCAGTTTAAACAGGGGAACTAATGAAAAACTGTTTTTT